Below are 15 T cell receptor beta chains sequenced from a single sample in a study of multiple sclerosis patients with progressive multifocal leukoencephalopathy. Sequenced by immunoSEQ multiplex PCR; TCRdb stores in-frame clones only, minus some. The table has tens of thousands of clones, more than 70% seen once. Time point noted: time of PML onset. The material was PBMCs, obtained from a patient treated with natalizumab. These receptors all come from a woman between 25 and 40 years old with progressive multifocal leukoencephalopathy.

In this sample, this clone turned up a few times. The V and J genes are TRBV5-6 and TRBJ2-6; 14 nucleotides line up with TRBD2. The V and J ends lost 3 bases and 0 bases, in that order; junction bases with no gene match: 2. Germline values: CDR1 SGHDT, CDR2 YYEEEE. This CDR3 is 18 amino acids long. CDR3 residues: CASSWGLAGDSGANVLTF. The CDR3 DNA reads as TGTGCCAGCAGCTGGGGACTAGCGGGGGACTCTGGGGCCAACGTCCTGACTTTC.

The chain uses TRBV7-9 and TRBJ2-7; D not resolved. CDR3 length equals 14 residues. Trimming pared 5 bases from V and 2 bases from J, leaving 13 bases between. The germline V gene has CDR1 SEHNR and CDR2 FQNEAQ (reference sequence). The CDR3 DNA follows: TGTGCCAGCAGCCCAAAGGAGTTACCCTACGAGCAGTACTTC. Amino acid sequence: CASSPKELPYEQYF.

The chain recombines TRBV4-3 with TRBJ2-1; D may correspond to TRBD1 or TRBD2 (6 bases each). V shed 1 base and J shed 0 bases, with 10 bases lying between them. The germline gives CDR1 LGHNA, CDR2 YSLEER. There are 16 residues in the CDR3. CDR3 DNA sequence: TGCGCCAGCAGCCAAGGTGGAGGGGGCTCCTACAATGAGCAGTTCTTC. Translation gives CASSQGGGGSYNEQFF.

CDR3 amino acids: CASSPLDRAYGYTF. As DNA, the CDR3 is TGTGCCAGCAGTCCGCTAGACAGGGCCTATGGCTACACCTTC. The chain couples TRBV28 to TRBJ1-2; 7 bases align to TRBD1. Germline values: CDR1 MDHEN, CDR2 SYDVKM. The V and J ends lost 5 bases and 4 bases, in that order; junction bases with no gene match: 7. The CDR3 is 14 amino acids.

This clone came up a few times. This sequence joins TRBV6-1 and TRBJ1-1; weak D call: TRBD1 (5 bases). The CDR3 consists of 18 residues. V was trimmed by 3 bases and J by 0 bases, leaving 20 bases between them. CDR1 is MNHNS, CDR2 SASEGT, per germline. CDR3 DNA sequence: TGTGCCAGCAGTGATCCTGGGGCAGATTACTACATGAACACTGAAGCTTTCTTT. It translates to CASSDPGADYYMNTEAFF.

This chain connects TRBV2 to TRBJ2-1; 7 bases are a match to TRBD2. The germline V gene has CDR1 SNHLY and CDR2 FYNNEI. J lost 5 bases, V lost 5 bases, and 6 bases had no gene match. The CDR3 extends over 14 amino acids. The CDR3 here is CASSPGGLDNEQFF. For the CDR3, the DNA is TGTGCCAGCAGTCCGGGGGGACTTGACAATGAGCAGTTCTTC.

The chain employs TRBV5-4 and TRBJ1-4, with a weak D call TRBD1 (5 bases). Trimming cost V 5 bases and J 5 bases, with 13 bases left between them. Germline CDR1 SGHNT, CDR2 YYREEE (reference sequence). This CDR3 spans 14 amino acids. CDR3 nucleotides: TGTGCCAGCAGGCGGGACGGAGGCAATGAAAAACTGTTTTTT. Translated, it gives CASRRDGGNEKLFF.

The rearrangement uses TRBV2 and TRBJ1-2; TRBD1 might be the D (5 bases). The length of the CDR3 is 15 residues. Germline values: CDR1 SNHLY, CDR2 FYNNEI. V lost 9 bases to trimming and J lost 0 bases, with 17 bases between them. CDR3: CASRDGTASNYGYTF. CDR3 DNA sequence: TGTGCCAGTCGGGACGGAACTGCCTCTAACTATGGCTACACCTTC. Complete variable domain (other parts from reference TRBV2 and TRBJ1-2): EPEVTQTPSHQVTQMGQEVILRCVPISNHLYFYWYRQILGQKVEFLVSFYNNEISEKSEIFDDQFSVERPDGSNFTLKIRSTKLEDSAMYFCASRDGTASNYGYTFGSGTRLTVV.

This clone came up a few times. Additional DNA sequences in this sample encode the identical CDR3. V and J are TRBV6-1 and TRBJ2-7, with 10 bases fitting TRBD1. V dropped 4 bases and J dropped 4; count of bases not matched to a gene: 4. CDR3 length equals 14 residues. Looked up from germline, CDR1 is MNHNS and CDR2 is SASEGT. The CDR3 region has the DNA TGTGCCAGCAGTGTGGGGGACAGGGGTTACGAGCAGTACTTC. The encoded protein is CASSVGDRGYEQYF.

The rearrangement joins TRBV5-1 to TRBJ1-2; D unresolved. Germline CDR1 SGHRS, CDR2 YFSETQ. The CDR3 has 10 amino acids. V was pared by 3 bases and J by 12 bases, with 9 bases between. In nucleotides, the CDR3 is TGCGCCAGCAGCTCCGTCCACAACACCTTC. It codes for CASSSVHNTF.

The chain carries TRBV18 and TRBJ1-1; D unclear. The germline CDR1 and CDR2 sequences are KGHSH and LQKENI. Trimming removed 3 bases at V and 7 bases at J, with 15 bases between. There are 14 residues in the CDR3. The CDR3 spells CASSPDEWRGEAFF. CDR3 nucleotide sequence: TGTGCCAGCTCACCTGACGAGTGGCGGGGTGAAGCTTTCTTT.

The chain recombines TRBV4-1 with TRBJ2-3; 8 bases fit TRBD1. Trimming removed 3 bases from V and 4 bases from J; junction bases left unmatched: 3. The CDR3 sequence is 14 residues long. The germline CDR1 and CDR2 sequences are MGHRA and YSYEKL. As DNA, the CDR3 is TGCGCCAGCAGCCACCAGGGGGCCCCAGATACGCAGTATTTT. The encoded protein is CASSHQGAPDTQYF.

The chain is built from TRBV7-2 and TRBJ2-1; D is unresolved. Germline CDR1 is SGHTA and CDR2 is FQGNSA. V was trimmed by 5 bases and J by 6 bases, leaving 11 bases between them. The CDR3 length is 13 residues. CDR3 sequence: CASSGSGINEQFF. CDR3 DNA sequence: TGTGCCAGCAGCGGCTCGGGCATCAATGAGCAGTTCTTC.

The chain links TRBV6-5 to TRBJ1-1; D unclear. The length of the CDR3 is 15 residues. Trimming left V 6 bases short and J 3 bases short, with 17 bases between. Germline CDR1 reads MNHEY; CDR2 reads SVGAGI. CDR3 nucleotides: TGTGCCAGCAGGGACTTCGGGTCTGGGGACACTGAAGCTTTCTTT. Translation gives CASRDFGSGDTEAFF.

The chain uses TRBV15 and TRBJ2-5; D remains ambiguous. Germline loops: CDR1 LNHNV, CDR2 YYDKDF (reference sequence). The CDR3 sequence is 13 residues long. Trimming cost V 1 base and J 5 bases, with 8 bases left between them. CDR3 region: CATSRARGETQYF. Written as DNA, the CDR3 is TGTGCCACCAGCAGAGCGCGCGGCGAGACCCAGTACTTC.